This TCR beta chain was identified in a study of cytomegalovirus exposure and HLA in healthy donors (dated by TCRdb to about 2017). Background on the whole study: In an earlier analysis of several hundred of the donors, approximately 300 Gb of sequence data and 117 million unique TCR beta sequences from 150 million to 200 million T cells were reported. An early release covering over 500 HLA-typed donors comprised about 300 gigabases of sequencing data and tens of millions of unique TCR sequences. Of the 300 to 450 genotyped donors, 75% to 85% were placed in the genetic ancestry cluster associated with self-reported Caucasian donors. The study aimed to test whether signatures of past pathogen exposure could be identified by cataloging public T cell receptors. The study used immunosequencing to profile the T cell repertoires of about 670 subjects and linked those repertoires to cytomegalovirus serostatus. In addition to the first cohort of approximately 650 subjects, a separate validation cohort of around 110 different subjects was used. High-throughput TCR immunosequencing, statistical association of individual TCRs with disease status, and machine learning were combined to predict cytomegalovirus infection status. To study patterns of TCR occurrence, a later analysis re-analyzed previously published TCR beta repertoires from several hundred donors and added high-resolution HLA genotyping. In the later analysis, no new phenotypic data were used to find candidate immune exposures; instead, reliance was placed on TCR beta sequences and their occurrence across donors. To decide whether each TCR beta V gene segment behaved as functional or pseudogenic, an earlier analysis of approximately 620 of the donors relied on high-throughput TCR beta sequencing. Alongside the repertoire data, information on donor age, sex, ethnicity and CMV serostatus was compiled. A later genetic analysis took genome-wide SNP genotypes for about three fifths of the roughly 700 donors and used that subset as a discovery cohort. All discovery cohort repertoires had been generated using a single sequencing platform. Class I and class II HLA loci were covered by the typing at four-digit resolution. The number of typed donors differed by locus: roughly 629-640 for A, B, C, DRB1 and DQB1; some 500 for DQA1; 606 for DPA1; and roughly 470 for DPB1. About five DR-DQ haplotypes were handled as single units for association and clustering because linkage in the cohort was strong. On average, roughly 200,000 unique TCR beta nucleotide sequences were sequenced per donor among some 420 genotyped donors of the cohort, with about 17% of those sequences being non-productive. Broad study findings and their caveats: According to a later analysis, most CMV-associated TCR beta chains appeared to be HLA-restricted, and the HLA associations seemed to be driven largely by CMV exposure. In a later analysis, several top co-occurrence clusters were reported to appear linked to parvovirus B19, influenza, CMV and Epstein-Barr virus. HLA typing was unavailable for some donors at each locus, so association tests used only the typed subset. Broadly in line with IMGT annotations, most TCR beta V segments showed up in productive rearrangements about 87% or about 30% of the time in an earlier analysis of 450 to 750 of the donors. In vitro tests confirmed that a few of the cytomegalovirus-associated TCR beta chains recognize cytomegalovirus antigens. A later genetic analysis reported fewer N-insertions in productive TCRs among donors in an Asian-associated ancestry cluster than the roughly 640-donor mean. The classifier was reported to diagnose cytomegalovirus status with high specificity and sensitivity in both the original and validation cohorts. For the cohort, immune exposure information was limited to CMV serostatus. Because the 87-base-pair reads could not distinguish some IMGT-functional V segments, including TRBV6-2 and TRBV6-3, those segments were excluded. The presence/absence analyses assumed that sequencing depth was roughly uniform across donors, and that assumption may not be true. In a later analysis, 16,951 TCR beta sequences were associated with specific HLA alleles at a false discovery rate of 0.05. Only TCR beta chains were sequenced in this cohort, and the absence of alpha or paired-chain data limited detectable features. Strong co-occurrence of HLA alleles, especially DR and DQ, made assigning TCR associations to individual alleles difficult. A further reported finding was that TCR beta sequences accurately predicted the HLA-A and HLA-B alleles for most subjects in the first cohort. In a later genetic analysis, a missense DCLRE1C variant was associated with V-gene and J-gene trimming of TCR beta chains, and the association was replicated in an independent cohort. Across donors, most TCR sequences were observed very rarely, whereas some public TCRs were present in many individuals. A group of highly shared sequence variants was considered likely to be a technical artifact of the sequencing pipeline. In a later analysis, TCR association rates were found to vary across HLA loci, with the most associated TCRs seen for DRB1 alleles and the fewest for HLA-C alleles. In a later analysis, HLA-associated TCR beta chains showed more clonal expansion and lower generation probabilities than non-associated chains that were equally common. The authors suggested that the approach could potentially be extended to other disease states and immunological phenotypes. A total of some 180 TCR beta chains were listed by the study as associated with cytomegalovirus. Linkage disequilibrium might explain the correlated functional status among segregating V segments, but an unknown experimental factor could not be ruled out. About 17 rarely observed V segments, including chromosome 9 orphons, were excluded from the earlier analysis of a few hundred of the donors because counts were too low.

A word on this clone: Its antigen remains undetermined.

The cohort comprised 670 or so healthy bone marrow donors. At the time of sampling, every cohort member was nominally healthy, though immune exposures that went unrecorded were likely present. The donor was CMV seropositive and belonged to the group of about 290 seropositive cohort members. A peripheral blood sample was provided by each donor, and peripheral blood mononuclear cells were used for TCR beta sequencing. Genomic DNA extraction from the blood cell samples was performed with the Qiagen DNeasy Blood Extraction Kit. V is cut by 10 bases and J by 7 bases, and the space between the germline ends is 17 bases. Per the germline V gene, KGHSH is the CDR1 and LQKENI is the CDR2. The CDR3 starts with the cysteine, ends with the phenylalanine, and has 13 residues. Here the CDR3 DNA is all that survives: 39 bases in frame from base 1. The receptor library was made with the immunoSEQ multiplex PCR assay. A mixture of 60 forward primers for TCR Vbeta segments and 13 reverse primers for TCR Jbeta segments was used in the multiplex PCR. The CDR3 region of rearranged TCR beta genes was amplified from genomic DNA by a multiplex PCR assay. The Illumina HiSeq System was used to sequence the amplified TCR beta libraries as 87-base-pair reads. For the original study's pipeline: A later analysis tallied approximately 87 million unique TCR beta chains across the 600 to 700 repertoires, and about 12 million of those chains were shared by two or more donors. Raw reads were error-corrected and collapsed into unique sequences with a nearest-neighbor algorithm that merged closely related sequences to remove PCR and sequencing errors. Alignment of CDR3 sequences to IMGT reference sequences was used to assign V, D and J gene segments. For a sequence to be retained, a match of at least six nucleotides to both a V gene segment and a J gene segment was required. Rearrangements were called productive when the CDR3 lacked stop codons and stayed in frame with V and J; all others were non-productive. CDR3 was defined according to IMGT convention as the region running from the second conserved V-encoded cysteine to the conserved J-encoded phenylalanine. In an earlier analysis of around 600 of the donors, sequences lacking an unambiguous match to a single V gene segment were excluded. In an earlier analysis of a few hundred of the donors, a V segment was called functional when productive rearrangements were above 56.7%, and segregating when the standard deviation between donors exceeded 5%. To diagnose cytomegalovirus status from the catalog of TCR beta chain sequences, a statistical classification framework was built. A later analysis assigned V and J genes by comparing TCR nucleotide sequences with IMGT/GENE-DB human TR gene sequences. The TCRdist pipeline was used in a later analysis to assign CDR3 sequences and most-parsimonious VDJ recombination scenarios. A later analysis defined each TCR beta chain by its CDR3 amino acid sequence plus V-gene family, and excluded reads lacking a unique V-gene family. As a way to deal with suspected cross-contamination and a sequencing artifact, a later analysis dropped 450 to 700 nucleotide sequences that were highly shared and had low generation probability. A later analysis calculated a clonal expansion index for each public chain from normalized within-repertoire ranks of inferred template counts. A later analysis computed generation probabilities with a VDJ recombination model fitted to out-of-frame rearrangements, and checked the results against IGoR. In a later analysis, TCR-TCR, TCR-HLA and TCR-CMV co-occurrence was scored with hypergeometric tests, and a repertoire-size bias correction was applied to TCR pairs. To estimate false discovery rates, a later analysis permuted the HLA or CMV assignments 20 times. A later analysis grouped co-occurring TCRs with DBSCAN, adding TCRdist sequence similarity when clustering within HLA-allele-positive subsets. For co-occurrence clustering, repertoires with fewer than 30,000 or more than 120,000 public chains were excluded, along with four to six repertoires with anomalous nucleotide sharing. The source is immuneACCESS, and TCRdb retained only in-frame sequences with V and J called. Part of the clones is not carried over; for the studies checked, unresolved V genes explain less than half of this, and the remainder is unexplained. The D gene and trimming were derived from the DNA, and the V and J assignments and clone size from that table. The table for this sample records 40,000 to 60,000 clones. Of the sample, 20% to 30% is held by the ten largest clones.

The sample taken for sequencing was PBMCs. This chain joins TRBV18 to TRBJ1-5; confidence is insufficient to name the D gene. The receptor comes from a man aged 35 to 55 in good health and CMV-seropositive. The base sequence is TGTGCCACCCGAGGGCAGGTCTCCCAGCCCCAGCATTTT. The encoded protein is CATRGQVSQPQHF. Extended through the reference TRBV18 and TRBJ1-5 proteins, this CDR3 yields the full variable domain: NAGVMQNPRHLVRRRGQEARLRCSPMKGHSHVYWYRQLPEEGLKFMVYLQKENIIDESGMPKERFSAEFPKEGPSILRIQQVVRGDSAAYFCATRGQVSQPQHFGDGTRLSIL.